The clone carrying this TCR beta chain has ten or more counts. Its matching antigen is unknown. The data stem from a study of T cells after yellow fever vaccination. Study-wide findings and caveats: Though it reached lower strength, the secondary response hit its peak faster, day 5 versus 15.

MiXCR, applied by TCRdb to the 5' RACE reads, yields one record per CDR3 protein. The repertoire includes about 220,000 distinct CDR3 sequences, roughly 3% of them detected once, and 2.5% to 3.5% sits in the top ten. The CDR3 spans 16 residues. Between the trimmed V and J ends, which lost 1 base and 2 bases, there was a span of 16 bases. Germline CDR1 reads DFQATT; CDR2 reads SNEGSKA (reference sequence). This TCR was sampled from a man aged 18 to 30 who received the YFV17D yellow fever vaccine. The chain links TRBV20-1 to TRBJ2-3; D perhaps matches TRBD1 (6 bases). The sequencing used CD4+ T cells sorted from PBMCs, collected 10 days after the yellow fever booster vaccination. The CDR3 DNA reads TGCAGTGCTAGAGGCGCGGACAGTCATAACACAGATACGCAGTATTTT. It codes for CSARGADSHNTDTQYF.